These 16 T cell receptor beta chains were all obtained from the same sample, sequenced in a study of OX40 agonist ivuxolimab in advanced cancers. Assay used: immunoSEQ multiplex PCR; TCRdb lists only in-frame clones, some missing. The repertoire holds some 82,000 clones, with 90% to 95% as singletons. The sequencing here drew on CD4+ or CD8+ T cells sorted from blood, taken in a trial of the OX40 agonist ivuxolimab. The receptor source for this set is an adult with an advanced solid tumor such as melanoma, head and neck, liver or kidney cancer.

The J gene is TRBJ2-5, the V gene TRBV5-4, with no clear D. Germline-derived CDR1 and CDR2 are SGHNT and YYREEE (reference sequence). V was trimmed by 0 bases and J by 2 bases, leaving 8 bases between them. This CDR3 is built from 14 residues. The CDR3 nucleotides read TGTGCCAGCAGCTTGGCTCAGCTTCAAGAGACCCAGTACTTC. This sequence encodes CASSLAQLQETQYF.

The chain joins TRBV7-2 to TRBJ2-1; TRBD2 matches at 7 bases. The V gene end was trimmed by 2 bases and the J gene end by 9 bases; junction bases not matched to a gene: 7. From germline, CDR1 is SGHTA and CDR2 FQGNSA. CDR3 length: 14 amino acids. The CDR3 DNA sequence: TGTGCCAGCAGCTTATCGCGGGAGCGGGGTGAGCAGTTCTTC. Its protein product is CASSLSRERGEQFF.

The V call is TRBV28, the J call TRBJ1-6, with D unresolved. The germline gives CDR1 MDHEN, CDR2 SYDVKM. The CDR3 has 14 amino acids. Trimming shortened V by 5 bases and J by 7 bases, and 12 bases separated the two germline ends. This CDR3 reads CASSTQFLNSPLHF. Here the CDR3 DNA reads TGTGCCAGCAGTACACAGTTCCTCAATTCACCCCTCCACTTT.

The rearrangement joins TRBV7-3 to TRBJ2-3, with D possibly being TRBD2 (6 bases). Trimming took off 3 bases at V and 5 bases at J, with 9 bases between the two ends. Germline V gene data show CDR1 as SGHTA and CDR2 as FQGTGA. This CDR3 spans 13 amino acids. CDR3 sequence: CASSFPGGDTQYF. In nucleotides, the CDR3 is TGTGCCAGCAGCTTCCCCGGGGGAGATACGCAGTATTTT.

This chain uses TRBV10-3 with TRBJ1-4; 10 nucleotides agree with TRBD1. The trim removed 3 bases at V and 7 bases at J, leaving 5 bases unmatched. This CDR3 has 15 residues. CDR1 is ENHRY, CDR2 SYGVKD, per germline. The CDR3 loop is CAISDGTGESEKLFF. The CDR3 DNA is TGTGCCATCAGTGACGGGACAGGGGAGAGTGAAAAACTGTTTTTT.

This chain links TRBV23-1 with TRBJ2-7; TRBD1 agrees at 7 bases. TRBV23-1 is filed as an ORF, its function uncertain. The CDR3 consists of 16 residues. Trimming took 4 bases from V and 1 from J; bases not matched to a gene: 10. CDR3 amino acids: CASSPRQGAISYEQYF. The CDR3 DNA sequence: TGCGCCAGCAGTCCGAGACAGGGTGCCATTTCCTACGAGCAGTACTTC.

The chain is built from TRBV7-6 and TRBJ2-1; weak D call: TRBD2 (6 bases). The CDR3 covers 15 residues. V shed 1 base and J shed 1 base, with 8 bases lying between them. Germline CDR1 and CDR2: SGHVS and FNYEAQ. CDR3 DNA sequence: TGTGCCAGCAGCTTAGGTCTAGCGTCCTACAATGAGCAGTTCTTC. This encodes CASSLGLASYNEQFF.

The chain links TRBV7-9 to TRBJ2-7, with 7 bases fitting TRBD2. The germline V gene has CDR1 SEHNR and CDR2 FQNEAQ (reference sequence). This CDR3 contains 14 residues. V lost 7 bases and J lost 5; bases outside the gene matches: 11. The CDR3 loop reads CASTTFRGSNEQYF. The CDR3 nucleotides read TGTGCCAGCACTACTTTCCGCGGGAGCAACGAGCAGTACTTC. Together with reference TRBV7-9 and TRBJ2-7, the CDR3 gives the full variable domain: DTGVSQNPRHKITKRGQNVTFRCDPISEHNRLYWYRQTLGQGPEFLTYFQNEAQLEKSRLLSDRFSAERPKGSFSTLEIQRTEQGDSAMYLCASTTFRGSNEQYFGPGTRLTVT.

The gene calls are TRBV28 and TRBJ2-1; 10 bases fit TRBD2. CDR1 and CDR2 from the germline V gene are MDHEN and SYDVKM. The CDR3 has 18 amino acids. Losses at the gene ends were 3 bases for V and 0 bases for J; bases not matched to a gene: 8. CDR3 residues: CASSLASGSGSSYNEQFF. Written as DNA, the CDR3 is TGTGCCAGCAGTTTGGCTAGCGGGAGTGGTAGCTCCTACAATGAGCAGTTCTTC.

CDR3 sequence reads: CATKSGEAFF. CDR3 nucleotide sequence: TGCGCCACCAAATCAGGGGAAGCTTTCTTT. The V call is TRBV10-2, the J call TRBJ1-1; D may be TRBD1 (5 bases). Trimming pared 10 bases from V and 8 bases from J, leaving 11 bases between. CDR3 size: 10 residues. Looked up from germline, CDR1 is WSHSY and CDR2 is SAAADI.

The chain carries TRBV7-2 and TRBJ2-7; tentatively, D is TRBD2 (8 bases). Germline V lookup: CDR1 SGHTA, CDR2 FQGNSA. V was cut by 5 bases and J by 7 bases, with 27 bases left in between. The CDR3 is 17 residues long. CDR3 residues: CASSGTASGGPFVEQYF. The CDR3 DNA sequence: TGTGCCAGCAGCGGGACAGCCAGCGGGGGCCCTTTCGTGGAGCAGTACTTC.

The sample holds one count of this clone. The chain uses TRBV21-1 and TRBJ2-7; the D call TRBD2 from the table was never checked on the DNA. TRBV21-1 is tagged as a pseudogene. The CDR3 covers 12 residues. The CDR3 protein is CASILPGGEQYF. DNA of the CDR3: TGTGCCAGCATCCTCCCCGGAGGCGAGCAGTACTTC.

V and J are TRBV29-1 and TRBJ1-6; D is unclear. The CDR3 contains 13 residues. Trimming took 4 bases from V and 5 from J, leaving 9 bases between them. Germline V gene data show CDR1 as SQVTM and CDR2 as ANQGSEA. CDR3 DNA: TGCAGCGTTGTACCGATAAATAATTCACCCCTCCACTTT. It yields the protein CSVVPINNSPLHF. Full variable domain (remainder filled in from reference TRBV29-1 and TRBJ1-6): SAVISQKPSRDICQRGTSLTIQCQVDSQVTMMFWYRQQPGQSLTLIATANQGSEATYESGFVIDKFPISRPNLTFSTLTVSNMSPEDSSIYLCSVVPINNSPLHFGNGTRLTVT.

The rearrangement links TRBV18 to TRBJ2-5, with D perhaps TRBD1 (6 bases). Trimming stripped 0 bases from V and 0 bases from J, with 11 bases between. CDR3 length: 16 residues. Germline CDR1 reads KGHSH; CDR2 reads LQKENI. The CDR3 reads CASSPPFRGYQETQYF. CDR3 nucleotide sequence: TGTGCCAGCTCACCACCGTTCAGGGGTTACCAAGAGACCCAGTACTTC.

This clone was observed a single time. The genes are TRBV30 and TRBJ2-7; D uncertain. Trimming removed 3 bases at V and 6 bases at J, with 9 bases between. The CDR3 extends over 11 amino acids. Germline V CDR1 and CDR2: GTSNPN, SVGIG (reference sequence). CDR3 sequence (DNA): TGTGCCTGGAGGATCAAGGGCGAGCAGTACTTC. Protein: CAWRIKGEQYF.

This chain links TRBV27 with TRBJ1-2, with no clear D. The CDR3 extends over 15 amino acids. The germline V gene encodes CDR1 MNHEY and CDR2 SMNVEV (reference sequence). Trimming left V 6 bases short and J 4 bases short, with 18 bases between. The CDR3 spells CASRVRGSNAYGYTF. The CDR3 bases are TGTGCCAGCAGGGTCCGTGGTAGTAACGCCTATGGCTACACCTTC.